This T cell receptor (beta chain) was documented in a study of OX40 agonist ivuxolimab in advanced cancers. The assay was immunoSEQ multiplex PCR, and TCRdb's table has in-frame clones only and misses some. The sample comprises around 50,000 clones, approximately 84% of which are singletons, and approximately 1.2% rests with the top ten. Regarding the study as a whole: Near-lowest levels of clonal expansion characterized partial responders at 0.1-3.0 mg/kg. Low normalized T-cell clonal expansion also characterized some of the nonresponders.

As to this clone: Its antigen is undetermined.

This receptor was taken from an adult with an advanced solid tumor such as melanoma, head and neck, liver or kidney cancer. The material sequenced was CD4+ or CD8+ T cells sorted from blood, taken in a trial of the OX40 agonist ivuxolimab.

For the CDR3, the DNA is TGTGCCAGCAGTACCCCTCGAGCTTCACCCCTCCACTTT. This encodes CASSTPRASPLHF. This chain links TRBV6-5 with TRBJ1-6, with D uncertain. This CDR3 is 13 amino acids long. CDR1 is MNHEY, CDR2 SVGAGI, per germline. Trimming shortened V by 5 bases and J by 9 bases, and 11 bases separated the two germline ends.